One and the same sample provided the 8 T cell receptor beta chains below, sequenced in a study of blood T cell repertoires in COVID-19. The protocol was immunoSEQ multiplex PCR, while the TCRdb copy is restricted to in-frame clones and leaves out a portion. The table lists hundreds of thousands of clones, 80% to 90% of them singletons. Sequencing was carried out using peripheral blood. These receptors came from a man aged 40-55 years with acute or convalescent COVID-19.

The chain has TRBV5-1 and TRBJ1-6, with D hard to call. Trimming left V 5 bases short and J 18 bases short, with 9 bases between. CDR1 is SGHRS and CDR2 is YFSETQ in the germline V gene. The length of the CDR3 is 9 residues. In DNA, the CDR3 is TGCGCCAGCAGAATCCAGGCCCACTTT. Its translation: CASRIQAHF.

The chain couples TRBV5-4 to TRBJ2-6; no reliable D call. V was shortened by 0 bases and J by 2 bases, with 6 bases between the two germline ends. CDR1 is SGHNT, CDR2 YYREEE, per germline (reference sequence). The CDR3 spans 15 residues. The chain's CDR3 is CASSLGTTGANVLTF. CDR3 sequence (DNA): TGTGCCAGCAGCTTGGGTACTACTGGGGCCAACGTCCTGACTTTC.

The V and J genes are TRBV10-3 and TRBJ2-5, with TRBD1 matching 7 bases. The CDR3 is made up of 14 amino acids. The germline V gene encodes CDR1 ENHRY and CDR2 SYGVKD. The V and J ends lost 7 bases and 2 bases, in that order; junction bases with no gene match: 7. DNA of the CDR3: TGTGCCATCAAGTTCGACAGGGCGCAAGAGACCCAGTACTTC. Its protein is CAIKFDRAQETQYF.

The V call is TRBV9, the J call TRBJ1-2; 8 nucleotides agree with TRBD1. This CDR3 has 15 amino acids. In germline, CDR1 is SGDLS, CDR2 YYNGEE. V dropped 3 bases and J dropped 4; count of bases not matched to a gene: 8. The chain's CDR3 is CASSADRVLTYGYTF. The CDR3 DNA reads TGTGCCAGCAGCGCGGACAGGGTTCTAACCTATGGCTACACCTTC. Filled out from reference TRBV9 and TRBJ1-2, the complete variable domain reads DSGVTQTPKHLITATGQRVTLRCSPRSGDLSVYWYQQSLDQGLQFLIQYYNGEERAKGNILERFSAQQFPDLHSELNLSSLELGDSALYFCASSADRVLTYGYTFGSGTRLTVV.

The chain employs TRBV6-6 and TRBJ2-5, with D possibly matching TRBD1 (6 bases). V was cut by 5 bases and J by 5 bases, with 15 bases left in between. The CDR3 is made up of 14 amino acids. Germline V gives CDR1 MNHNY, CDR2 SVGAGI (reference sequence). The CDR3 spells CASSGTSRVETQYF. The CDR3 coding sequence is TGTGCCAGCAGTGGGACAAGTCGGGTTGAGACCCAGTACTTC.

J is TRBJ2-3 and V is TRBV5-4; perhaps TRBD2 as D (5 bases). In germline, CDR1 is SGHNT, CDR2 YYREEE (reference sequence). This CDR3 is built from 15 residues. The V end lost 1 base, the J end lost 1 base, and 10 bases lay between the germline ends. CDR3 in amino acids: CASSLPGSGTDTQYF. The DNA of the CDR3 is TGTGCCAGCAGCTTGCCGGGTAGCGGCACAGATACGCAGTATTTT.

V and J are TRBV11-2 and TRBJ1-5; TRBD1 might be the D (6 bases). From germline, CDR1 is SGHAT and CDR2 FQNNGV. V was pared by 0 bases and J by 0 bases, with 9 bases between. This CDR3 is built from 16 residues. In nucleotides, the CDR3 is TGTGCCAGCAGCTTAGAGGGAGGGGGTAGCAATCAGCCCCAGCATTTT. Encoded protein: CASSLEGGGSNQPQHF. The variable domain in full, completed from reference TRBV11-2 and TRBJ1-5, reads EAGVAQSPRYKIIEKRQSVAFWCNPISGHATLYWYQQILGQGPKLLIQFQNNGVVDDSQLPKDRFSAERLKGVDSTLKIQPAKLEDSAVYLCASSLEGGGSNQPQHFGDGTRLSIL.

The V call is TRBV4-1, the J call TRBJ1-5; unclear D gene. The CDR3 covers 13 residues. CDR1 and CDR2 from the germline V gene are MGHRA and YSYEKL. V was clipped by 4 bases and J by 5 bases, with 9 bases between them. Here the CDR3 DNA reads TGCGCCAGCAGCCGAGGAGAGGATCAGCCCCAGCATTTT. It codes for CASSRGEDQPQHF.